This T cell receptor beta chain was sequenced in a study of blood T cell repertoires in COVID-19. Across the study: From the United States, Italy and Spain came samples of acute and convalescent COVID-19.

Germline assignment: CDR1 SGHTA and CDR2 FQGNSA. This CDR3 has 16 amino acids. The J segment lost 4 bases and the V segment lost 2 bases, leaving 4 bases of the junction unmatched. The study recruited people aged about 18 to 95 years across approximately 24 US areas. Participants' reported clinical history set cohort assignment. The method was immunoSEQ multiplex PCR; TCRdb's version includes in-frame clones alone and lacks a portion of them. The sample comprises about 240,000 clones, approximately 83% of which are singletons, and about 3.3% rests with the top ten. The chain combines TRBV7-2 with TRBJ2-7; the match to TRBD2 covers 14 bases. The sequence was collected from a woman aged 35 to 49 with acute COVID-19. Sequenced input: PBMCs or T cells enriched from blood (not recorded which). The CDR3: CASSLTGTSGSYEQYF. The CDR3 nucleotides read TGTGCCAGCAGCTTAACCGGGACTAGCGGGAGTTACGAGCAGTACTTC.